A selection of T cell receptor beta chains follows, all from one sample in a study of post-analysis software for immune sequencing data. TCRdb passed the PCR reads through MiXCR, listing each CDR3 protein once. The sample includes approximately 630,000 distinct CDR3 sequences, approximately 60% of them seen just once. Sequencing was performed on blood. These receptors originate from a girl aged 2 to 10 with multiple sclerosis. CDR3s include the opening cysteine and the closing phenylalanine or tryptophan. The D gene is left open where the match is weak. Clone size, where shown, is once, few, many, or a class for clones that have expanded.

size	D	J	V	DNA	CDR3
once	TRBD1	TRBJ1-2	TRBV5-1	TGCGCCAGCACCCTTCGACAGGGGCTGGATGGCTACACCTTC	CASTLRQGLDGYTF
few	TRBD1	TRBJ1-1	TRBV10-3	TGTGCCATCAGATCGGGACAGATGAACACTGAAGCTTTCTTT	CAIRSGQMNTEAFF
few	TRBD1	TRBJ1-6	TRBV18	TGTGCCAGCTCACCATCACTGCCGGGACAGGGGGATTCACCCCTCCACTTT	CASSPSLPGQGDSPLHF
.	TRBD2	TRBJ2-1	TRBV4-2	TGTGCCAGCAGCCAAGATAGGCGTTTGGGGACTAGCAATGAGCAGTTCTTC	CASSQDRRLGTSNEQFF
.	TRBD1	TRBJ2-3	TRBV25-1	TGTGCCAGCAGTGAGACAGGGATTCTTACGCAGTATTTT	CASSETGILTQYF
few	.	TRBJ1-6	TRBV4-3	TGCGCCAGCAGCCAAGTTCGGAATTCACCCCTCCACTTT	CASSQVRNSPLHF
few	TRBD1	TRBJ2-3	TRBV10-3	TGTGCCAACCGACAGGGGAGCACAGATACGCAGTATTTT	CANRQGSTDTQYF
.	TRBD2	TRBJ2-1	TRBV7-6	TGTGCCAGCAGCTTAAGTCTAATCCGGGGGGTAGCCTACAATGAGCAGTTCTTC	CASSLSLIRGVAYNEQFF
.	TRBD2	TRBJ2-1	TRBV15	TGTGCCACCAGGGGTCTAGCGGGGGCCAATGAGCAGTTCTTC	CATRGLAGANEQFF
.	.	TRBJ2-4	TRBV20-1	TGCAGGGCCTTCCGCGAAAACATTCAGTACTTC	CRAFRENIQYF
.	TRBD2	TRBJ2-5	TRBV30	TGTGCCTGGAGTTCCATCGACCGGGGAGGGCAGTACTTC	CAWSSIDRGGQYF
.	.	TRBJ2-4	TRBV7-9	TGTGCCAGCAGCGCACGAGCGTCAGCCAAAAACATTCAGTACTTC	CASSARASAKNIQYF
.	TRBD2	TRBJ2-1	TRBV10-3	TGTGCCACCGGGACTAGCGGCGATGAGCAGTTCTTC	CATGTSGDEQFF